These 10 T cell receptor beta chains were sequenced from one sample in a study of PD-L1 blockade in urothelial cancer. Time point defined: peripheral blood 6 weeks after treatment start. Some clones are missing from TCRdb's copy, which holds only in-frame ones; the method was immunoSEQ multiplex PCR. Among about 51,000 clones listed, around nine tenths were seen once. Sequenced material: PBMCs, taken around atezolizumab (anti-PD-L1) treatment. The receptors shown here come from a man aged 55 to 70 with urothelial cancer.

The chain uses TRBV6-6 and TRBJ1-3; unclear D gene. The CDR3 has 15 amino acids. Germline V gene sequence: CDR1 MNHNY, CDR2 SVGAGI (reference sequence). Trimming shortened V by 0 bases and J by 1 base, and 7 bases separated the two germline ends. As DNA, the CDR3 is TGTGCCAGCAGTTACTCGCCGGGGTCTGGAAACACCATATATTTT. Its translation is CASSYSPGSGNTIYF.

The V and J genes are TRBV10-3 and TRBJ1-1; D gene ambiguous. The CDR3 is 13 residues long. V was trimmed by 6 bases and J by 0 bases, leaving 8 bases between them. Germline lookup yields CDR1 ENHRY and CDR2 SYGVKD. CDR3 sequence: CAIRAGMNTEAFF. The CDR3 coding sequence is TGTGCCATCAGGGCAGGAATGAACACTGAAGCTTTCTTT.

The CDR3 here is CASSPRTGDPNEQFF. The CDR3 bases are TGTGCCAGCTCACCGAGGACAGGGGACCCCAATGAGCAGTTCTTC. V is TRBV18 and J is TRBJ2-1, with TRBD1 matching over 9 bases. With 3 bases clipped from V and 6 bases from J, the junction kept 6 bases outside the gene matches. The CDR3 sequence is 15 residues long. Germline lookup yields CDR1 KGHSH and CDR2 LQKENI.

The V and J genes are TRBV18 and TRBJ1-5, with TRBD1 as a possible D gene (5 bases). V was trimmed by 2 bases and J by 3 bases, leaving 11 bases between them. Germline-derived CDR1 and CDR2 are KGHSH and LQKENI. This CDR3 contains 15 residues. CDR3 protein: CASSPYDRNNQPQHF. DNA of the CDR3: TGTGCCAGCTCACCATACGACAGAAACAATCAGCCCCAGCATTTT.

The V gene is TRBV5-6, the J gene TRBJ1-1, with 8 bases that match TRBD1. The V segment lost 2 bases and the J segment 4 bases; nucleotides outside the gene matches: 16. This CDR3 has 18 amino acids. Germline assignment: CDR1 SGHDT and CDR2 YYEEEE. The DNA for the CDR3 is TGTGCCAGCAGCTTCGATGAAGGCAGGGGGCATTTGAGCACTGAAGCTTTCTTT. Translated, it gives CASSFDEGRGHLSTEAFF. The variable domain in full, completed from reference TRBV5-6 and TRBJ1-1, reads DAGVTQSPTHLIKTRGQQVTLRCSPKSGHDTVSWYQQALGQGPQFIFQYYEEEERQRGNFPDRFSGHQFPNYSSELNVNALLLGDSALYLCASSFDEGRGHLSTEAFFGQGTRLTVV.

This chain links TRBV7-2 with TRBJ2-1; D is unresolved. The CDR3 sequence is 13 residues long. Trimming pared 5 bases from V and 10 bases from J, leaving 15 bases between. Germline V gene sequence: CDR1 SGHTA, CDR2 FQGNSA. This CDR3 is CASSVLRGREQFF. The CDR3 coding sequence is TGTGCCAGCAGCGTCCTTAGAGGAAGGGAGCAGTTCTTC.

The rearrangement joins TRBV12-5 to TRBJ2-5; no clear D. CDR1 and CDR2 (germline): LGHNT, FRNRAP. Trimming removed 0 bases at V and 8 bases at J, with 22 bases between. The CDR3 spans 17 residues. CDR3 in DNA: TGTGCTAGTGGTTTGGTACTTCCCCTGCGCAGGCGCGCAACCCAGTACTTC. Amino acid sequence: CASGLVLPLRRRATQYF.

J is TRBJ2-5 and V is TRBV2; 8 nucleotides align to TRBD2. With V trimmed by 5 bases and J by 1 base, 9 bases remained unmatched. The CDR3 extends over 16 amino acids. Germline CDR1 SNHLY, CDR2 FYNNEI. CDR3 bases: TGTGCCAGCAGTCAATCTGCCACTAGCGGCCAAGAGACCCAGTACTTC. The encoded protein is CASSQSATSGQETQYF.

The chain uses TRBV29-1 and TRBJ2-2; 7 bases agree with TRBD1. The CDR3 has 13 amino acids. The germline V gene encodes CDR1 SQVTM and CDR2 ANQGSEA. Germline trimming cut 7 bases from V and 4 bases from J; bases unmatched to any gene: 6. CDR3 residues: CSARTGGTGELFF. In DNA, the CDR3 is TGCAGCGCCAGGACAGGAGGCACCGGGGAGCTGTTTTTT.

The chain links TRBV5-1 to TRBJ2-2; D perhaps matches TRBD2 (6 bases). CDR3 size: 18 residues. V was clipped by 4 bases and J by 7 bases, with 26 bases between them. CDR1 and CDR2 from the germline V gene are SGHRS and YFSETQ. In DNA, the CDR3 is TGCGCCAGCAGCCCGGGGAGGAGGTCGGGTCGTGAGAACGGGGAGCTGTTTTTT. It is translated as CASSPGRRSGRENGELFF.